The 10 T cell receptor beta chains presented below share a single source sample, sequenced in a study of blood T cells in healthy people across ages. Primed by a sample-barcoded 5' primer and a J-beta primer mix, a second PCR proceeded for about 6 to 11 cycles. TCRdb re-called the 5' RACE reads through MiXCR, storing one row per CDR3 protein. Of about 800,000 distinct CDR3 sequences listed, more than 20% are singletons. The sample was also reused in another study, on T cells of mothers and their children.

Input material: blood. Receptors were obtained from a boy aged 5-17 years in good health.

This clonotype has more than one count but fewer than ten. The chain employs TRBV20-1 and TRBJ2-5; TRBD2 matches 7 bases. The CDR3 runs to 13 residues. The V gene's germline CDR1 is DFQATT and CDR2 SNEGSKA (reference sequence). The V and J ends lost 3 bases and 3 bases, in that order; junction bases with no gene match: 4. This chain's CDR3 is CSASGRLEETQYF. CDR3 DNA: TGCAGTGCTAGCGGGAGGTTGGAAGAGACCCAGTACTTC.

The V call is TRBV5-1, the J call TRBJ2-1, with a weak D call TRBD1 (6 bases). This CDR3 contains 15 residues. V lost 5 bases and J lost 1, with 13 bases in between. The V gene's germline CDR1 is SGHRS and CDR2 YFSETQ. CDR3 sequence (DNA): TGCGCCAGCAGGCCTACAAGGGGGTCCTACAATGAGCAGTTCTTC. Amino acid sequence: CASRPTRGSYNEQFF.

The CDR3: CASSYELTANTEAFF. The CDR3 DNA reads TGTGCCAGCAGTTATGAACTGACAGCGAACACTGAAGCTTTCTTT. V is TRBV7-2 and J is TRBJ1-1, with a tentative D call TRBD1 (5 bases). With 6 bases removed from V and 1 base from J, the gap between germline ends came to 15 bases. This CDR3 comprises 15 residues. Germline CDR1 reads SGHTA; CDR2 reads FQGNSA.

The CDR3 is CASRSGSSYNSPLHF. CDR3 nucleotides: TGTGCCAGCAGATCAGGGAGCTCCTATAATTCACCCCTCCACTTT. The V and J genes are TRBV27 and TRBJ1-6, with a possible D match to TRBD1 (5 bases). With 6 bases removed from V and 0 bases from J, the gap between germline ends came to 9 bases. The CDR3 contains 15 residues. Germline lookup yields CDR1 MNHEY and CDR2 SMNVEV (reference sequence).

This clonotype was seen a few times. The chain employs TRBV12-3 or TRBV12-4 and TRBJ2-1; 8 nucleotides agree with TRBD2. V lost 6 bases to trimming and J lost 4 bases; unmatched junction nucleotides: 5. This CDR3 spans 14 amino acids. CDR3 bases: TGTGCCAGCAGGGGATCTAGCGGGTACAATGAGCAGTTCTTC. Translation gives CASRGSSGYNEQFF.

This clonotype showed up just a few times. Germline is not matched at one junction end, which may reflect a read error. The chain carries TRBV27 and TRBJ2-5; TRBD1 or TRBD2 may be the D gene (6 bases each). The last part of the DNA fits TRBJ2-7 better; the J call may be wrong. The CDR3 has 14 residues. Per germline, CDR1 MNHEY and CDR2 SMNVEV (reference sequence). The CDR3 is CASGLEGGSYEQYF. In DNA form, the CDR3 reads TGTGCCAGCGGTTTGGAGGGGGGCTCCTACGAGCAGTACTTC.

This chain joins TRBV5-8 and TRBJ1-4; tentative D call: TRBD1 (5 bases). The germline V gene encodes CDR1 SGHTS and CDR2 YDEGEE. This CDR3 contains 16 residues. With 3 bases removed from V and 8 bases from J, the gap between germline ends came to 20 bases. In nucleotides, the CDR3 is TGTGCCAGCAGCTCGCGGGACGGGAGGCGAGGGGAAAAACTGTTTTTT. Translating it yields CASSSRDGRRGEKLFF.

This clonotype was seen a handful of times. The genes are TRBV10-3 and TRBJ2-2; D is uncertain. The V and J ends lost 4 bases and 2 bases respectively, with 5 bases between them. There are 13 residues in the CDR3. The germline V gene encodes CDR1 ENHRY and CDR2 SYGVKD. CDR3 in amino acids: CAISVENTGELFF. CDR3 in DNA: TGTGCCATCAGTGTGGAAAACACCGGGGAGCTGTTTTTT.

This clonotype was seen a handful of times. The chain couples TRBV25-1 to TRBJ1-6; D might be TRBD1 (6 bases). Per germline, CDR1 MGHDK and CDR2 SYGVNS. This CDR3 contains 15 residues. Trimming removed 1 base at V and 6 bases at J, with 10 bases between. The CDR3 DNA sequence: TGTGCCAGCAGTGAATTACAGGGAAGTAATTCACCCCTCCACTTT. This sequence encodes CASSELQGSNSPLHF.

The V and J genes are TRBV11-2 and TRBJ1-1; D gene unclear. The V gene's germline CDR1 is SGHAT and CDR2 FQNNGV. V was pared by 0 bases and J by 0 bases, with 14 bases between. This CDR3 has 17 amino acids. The CDR3: CASSLDQWQALNTEAFF. CDR3 coding DNA: TGTGCCAGCAGCTTAGATCAATGGCAGGCGTTGAACACTGAAGCTTTCTTT.